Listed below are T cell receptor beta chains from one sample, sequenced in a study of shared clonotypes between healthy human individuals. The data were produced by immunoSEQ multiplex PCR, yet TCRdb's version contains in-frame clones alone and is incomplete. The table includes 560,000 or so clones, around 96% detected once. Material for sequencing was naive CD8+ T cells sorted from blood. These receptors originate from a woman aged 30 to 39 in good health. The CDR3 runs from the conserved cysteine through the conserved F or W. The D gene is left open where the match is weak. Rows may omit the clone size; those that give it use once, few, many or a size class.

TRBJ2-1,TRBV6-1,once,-,CASSDGATSYNEQFF,TGTGCCAGCAGTGACGGGGCTACCTCCTACAATGAGCAGTTCTTC
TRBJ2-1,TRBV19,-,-,CASSIAYTGRTSYNEQFF,TGTGCCAGTAGTATAGCCTATACAGGCCGGACCTCCTACAATGAGCAGTTCTTC
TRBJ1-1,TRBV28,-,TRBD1,CASSLVRGRTEAFF,TGTGCCAGCAGTTTAGTGAGGGGGCGCACTGAAGCTTTCTTT
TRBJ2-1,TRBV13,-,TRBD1,CASSLGPGQADNEQFF,TGTGCCAGCAGCTTAGGCCCGGGACAGGCGGACAATGAGCAGTTCTTC
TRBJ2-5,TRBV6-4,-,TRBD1,CASSDPRDRGDETQYF,TGTGCCAGCAGTGACCCCCGGGACAGGGGGGATGAGACCCAGTACTTC
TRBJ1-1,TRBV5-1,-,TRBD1,CASSGTGGGTEAFF,TGCGCCAGCAGCGGGACAGGGGGCGGCACTGAAGCTTTCTTT
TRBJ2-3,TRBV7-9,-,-,CASSPGDYPSTDTQYF,TGTGCCAGCAGCCCCGGAGACTACCCTAGCACAGATACGCAGTATTTT
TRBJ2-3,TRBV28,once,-,CASSLDRKYSTDTQYF,TGTGCCAGCAGCCTTGACAGAAAATATAGCACAGATACGCAGTATTTT
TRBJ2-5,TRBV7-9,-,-,CASSVRVKVLTDEETQYF,TGTGCCAGCAGCGTCCGGGTTAAAGTATTGACAGACGAAGAGACCCAGTACTTC
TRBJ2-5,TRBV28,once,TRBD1,CASRPAGTVQETQYF,TGTGCCAGCAGACCCGCCGGGACAGTCCAGGAGACCCAGTACTTC
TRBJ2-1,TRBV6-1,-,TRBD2,CAVLAADYNEQFF,TGTGCCGTCCTAGCGGCCGACTACAATGAGCAGTTCTTC
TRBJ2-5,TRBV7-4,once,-,CASSPLRRSEETQYF,TGTGCCAGCAGCCCCCTCAGGAGGTCAGAAGAGACCCAGTACTTC
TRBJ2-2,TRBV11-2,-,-,CASSIDLGFEAGELFF,TGTGCCAGCAGCATCGATCTAGGTTTTGAGGCCGGGGAGCTGTTTTTT
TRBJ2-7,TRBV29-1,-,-,CSVVLPPYEQYF,TGCAGCGTTGTTCTACCTCCCTACGAGCAGTACTTC
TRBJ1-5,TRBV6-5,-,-,CASSSGRVQPQHF,TGTGCCAGCAGTTCGGGCAGGGTGCAGCCCCAGCATTTT
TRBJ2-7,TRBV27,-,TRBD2,CASSLRSGSLHEQYF,TGTGCCAGCAGTTTGCGGAGCGGGAGCCTCCACGAGCAGTACTTC
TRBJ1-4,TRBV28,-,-,CASSPLQGTNEKLFF,TGTGCCAGCAGTCCTCTACAGGGCACTAATGAAAAACTGTTTTTT
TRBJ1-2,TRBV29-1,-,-,CSVADRLNYGYTF,TGCAGCGTTGCGGACAGACTAAACTATGGCTACACCTTC
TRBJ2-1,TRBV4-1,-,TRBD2,CASSGTSGRYNEQFF,TGCGCCAGCAGCGGGACTAGCGGGAGGTACAATGAGCAGTTCTTC
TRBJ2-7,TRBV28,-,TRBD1,CASSLYRGKRYEQYF,TGTGCCAGCAGTTTATACAGGGGGAAGCGGTACGAGCAGTACTTC
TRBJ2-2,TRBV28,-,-,CASSASGLGRKTGELFF,TGTGCCAGCAGTGCCTCGGGACTGGGACGAAAGACCGGGGAGCTGTTTTTT
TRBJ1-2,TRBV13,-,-,CASSFEGQGGYGYTF,TGTGCCAGCAGCTTCGAGGGGCAGGGTGGTTATGGCTACACCTTC
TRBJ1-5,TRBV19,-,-,CASSIVDSNQPQHF,TGTGCCAGTAGTATAGTGGATAGCAATCAGCCCCAGCATTTT
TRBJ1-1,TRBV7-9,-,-,CASSGTGVRTEAFF,TGTGCCAGCAGCGGAACGGGGGTTCGGACTGAAGCTTTCTTT
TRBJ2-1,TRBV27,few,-,CASSQYNEQFF,TGTGCCAGCAGTCAGTACAATGAGCAGTTCTTC
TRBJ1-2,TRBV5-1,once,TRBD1,CASSWTGKGYGYTF,TGCGCCAGCAGTTGGACAGGGAAGGGCTATGGCTACACCTTC
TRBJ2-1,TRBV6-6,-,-,CASSYSSSNEQFF,TGTGCCAGCAGTTACTCGTCTAGTAATGAGCAGTTCTTC
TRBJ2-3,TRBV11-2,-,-,CASSPPDVGLDTQYF,TGTGCCAGCAGCCCCCCGGATGTGGGGTTGGATACGCAGTATTTT
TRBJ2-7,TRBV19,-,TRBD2,CASSQAGGPYEQYF,TGTGCCAGTAGTCAAGCGGGAGGGCCATACGAGCAGTACTTC
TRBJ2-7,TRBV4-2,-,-,CASSQYRPSDEQYF,TGTGCCAGCAGCCAATACCGGCCCAGTGACGAGCAGTACTTC
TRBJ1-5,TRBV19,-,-,CASTWRGVNQPQHF,TGTGCCAGTACTTGGCGAGGGGTCAATCAGCCCCAGCATTTT
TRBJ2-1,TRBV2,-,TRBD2,CASSPGLDYNEQFF,TGTGCCAGCAGTCCGGGACTAGACTACAATGAGCAGTTCTTC
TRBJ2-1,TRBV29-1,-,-,CSVEETFYNEQFF,TGCAGCGTTGAAGAAACCTTTTACAATGAGCAGTTCTTC
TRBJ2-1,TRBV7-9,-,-,CASSLALPLGNEQFF,TGTGCCAGCAGCTTAGCGTTGCCGCTCGGCAATGAGCAGTTCTTC
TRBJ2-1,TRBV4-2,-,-,CASSPFGNNEQFF,TGTGCCAGCAGCCCCTTCGGCAACAATGAGCAGTTCTTC
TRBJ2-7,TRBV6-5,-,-,CASSYDTPGHSYEQYF,TGTGCCAGCAGTTACGATACTCCAGGCCACTCCTACGAGCAGTACTTC
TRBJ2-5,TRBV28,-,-,CASRRGYEETQYF,TGTGCCAGTAGAAGGGGGTATGAGGAGACCCAGTACTTC
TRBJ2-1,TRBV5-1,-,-,CASSPGRLNEQFF,TGCGCCAGCAGCCCCGGTCGGCTCAATGAGCAGTTCTTC
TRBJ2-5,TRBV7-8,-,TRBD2,CASSTLAGVVETQYF,TGTGCCAGCAGCACACTAGCGGGAGTAGTGGAGACCCAGTACTTC
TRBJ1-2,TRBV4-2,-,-,CASSLGVRYGYTF,TGTGCCAGCAGCCTGGGAGTTCGGTATGGCTACACCTTC
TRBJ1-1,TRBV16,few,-,CASSQSGHSEAFF,TGTGCCAGCAGCCAATCGGGACACTCTGAAGCTTTCTTT
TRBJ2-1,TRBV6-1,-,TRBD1,CASSGQGNEQFF,TGTGCCAGCAGTGGACAGGGAAATGAGCAGTTCTTC
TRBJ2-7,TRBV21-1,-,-,CASSTRPAPYEQYF,TGTGCCAGCAGCACAAGGCCCGCTCCCTACGAGCAGTACTTC
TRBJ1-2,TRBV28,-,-,CASRPPVVSRERYTF,TGTGCCAGCAGGCCCCCGGTCGTCAGTCGAGAACGCTACACCTTC
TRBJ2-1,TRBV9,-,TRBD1,CASSGLQGTPEQFF,TGTGCCAGCAGCGGGCTACAGGGGACCCCTGAGCAGTTCTTC
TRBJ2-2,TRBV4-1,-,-,CASSQAPGMNTGELFF,TGCGCCAGCAGCCAAGCCCCAGGGATGAACACCGGGGAGCTGTTTTTT
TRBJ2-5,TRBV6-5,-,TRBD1,CASRPTGEAETQYF,TGTGCCAGCAGGCCAACAGGGGAAGCAGAGACCCAGTACTTC
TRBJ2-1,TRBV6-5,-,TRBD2,CASSYSGAGAYNEQFF,TGTGCCAGCAGTTACTCTGGAGCGGGGGCCTACAATGAGCAGTTCTTC
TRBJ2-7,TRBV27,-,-,CASSSFGGTYEQYF,TGTGCCAGCAGTTCCTTCGGCGGTACCTACGAGCAGTACTTC
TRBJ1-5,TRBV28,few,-,CASSFDIQNQPQHF,TGTGCCAGCAGTTTCGACATCCAGAATCAGCCCCAGCATTTT
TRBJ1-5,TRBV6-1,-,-,CASSESWTASNQPQHF,TGTGCCAGCAGTGAATCTTGGACAGCTAGCAATCAGCCCCAGCATTTT
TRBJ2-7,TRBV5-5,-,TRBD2,CASSSSGPAGGPSEQYF,TGTGCCAGCAGCTCTAGTGGGCCGGCGGGAGGGCCATCCGAGCAGTACTTC
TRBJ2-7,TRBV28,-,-,CASSFRFYEQYF,TGTGCCAGCAGTTTCAGATTCTACGAGCAGTACTTC
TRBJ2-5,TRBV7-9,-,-,CASSLEQGWEQYF,TGTGCCAGCAGCTTAGAGCAGGGATGGGAGCAGTACTTC
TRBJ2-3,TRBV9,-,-,CASSGVSDFTDTQYF,TGTGCCAGCAGCGGGGTCTCGGACTTCACAGATACGCAGTATTTT
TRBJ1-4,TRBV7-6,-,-,CASSFGEKLFF,TGTGCCAGCAGCTTTGGTGAAAAACTGTTTTTT
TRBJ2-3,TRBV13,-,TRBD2,CASSLLAESTDTQYF,TGTGCCAGCAGCTTACTAGCGGAGAGCACAGATACGCAGTATTTT
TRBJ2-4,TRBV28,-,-,CASGTGGTAKNIQYF,TGTGCCAGCGGCACAGGTGGGACAGCCAAAAACATTCAGTACTTC
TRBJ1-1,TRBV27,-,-,CASSTKGGFPEAFF,TGTGCCAGCAGTACCAAGGGGGGGTTCCCTGAAGCTTTCTTT